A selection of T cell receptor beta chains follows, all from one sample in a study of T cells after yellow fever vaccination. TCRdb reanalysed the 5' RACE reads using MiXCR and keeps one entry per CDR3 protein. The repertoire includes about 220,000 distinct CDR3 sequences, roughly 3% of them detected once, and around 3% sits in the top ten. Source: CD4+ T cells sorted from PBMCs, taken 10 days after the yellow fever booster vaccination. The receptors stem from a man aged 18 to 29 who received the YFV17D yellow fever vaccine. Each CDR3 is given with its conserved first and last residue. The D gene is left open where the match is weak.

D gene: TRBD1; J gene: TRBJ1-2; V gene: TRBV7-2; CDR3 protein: CASSWGAGTGGWGYTF
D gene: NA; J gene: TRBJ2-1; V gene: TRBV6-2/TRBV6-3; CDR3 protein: CASSYSGYNEQFF
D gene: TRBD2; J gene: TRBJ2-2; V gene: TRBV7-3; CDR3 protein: CASSLTGLAGYAGELFF
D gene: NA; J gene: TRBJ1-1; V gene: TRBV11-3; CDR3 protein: CASAEGNGDTEAFF
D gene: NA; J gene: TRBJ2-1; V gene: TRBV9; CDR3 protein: CASSVNHLYNEQFF
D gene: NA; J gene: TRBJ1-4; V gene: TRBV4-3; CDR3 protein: CASSRDIATNEKLFF
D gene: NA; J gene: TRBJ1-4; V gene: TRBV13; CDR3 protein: CASSLRGRLEEKLFF
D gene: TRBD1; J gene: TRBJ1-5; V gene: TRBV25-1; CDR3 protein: CASSDAGTGGQPQHF
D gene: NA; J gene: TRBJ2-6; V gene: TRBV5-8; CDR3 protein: CASSLESSGANVLTF
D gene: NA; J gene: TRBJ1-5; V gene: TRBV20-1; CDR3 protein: CSARDDKAGPQHF
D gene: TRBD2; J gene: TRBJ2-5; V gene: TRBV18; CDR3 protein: CASSPKPGLAQETQYF
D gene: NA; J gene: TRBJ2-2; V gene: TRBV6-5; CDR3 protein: CASSRQTNTGELFF
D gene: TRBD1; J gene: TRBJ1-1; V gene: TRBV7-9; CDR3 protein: CASSFSPSGGPNTEAFF
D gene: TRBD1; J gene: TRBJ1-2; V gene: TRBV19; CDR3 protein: CASNPGQDYGYTF